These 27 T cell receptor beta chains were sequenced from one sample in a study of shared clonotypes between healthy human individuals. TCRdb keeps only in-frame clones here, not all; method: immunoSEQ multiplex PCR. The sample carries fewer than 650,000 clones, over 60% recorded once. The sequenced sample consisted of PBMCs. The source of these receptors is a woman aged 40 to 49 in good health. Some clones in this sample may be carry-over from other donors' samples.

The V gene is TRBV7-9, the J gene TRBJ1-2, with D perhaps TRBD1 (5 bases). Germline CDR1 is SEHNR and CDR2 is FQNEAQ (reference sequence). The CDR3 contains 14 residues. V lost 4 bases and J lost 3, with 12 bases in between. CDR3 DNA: TGTGCCAGCAGCTCAGCCCGGGGGGACTATGGCTACACCTTC. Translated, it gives CASSSARGDYGYTF.

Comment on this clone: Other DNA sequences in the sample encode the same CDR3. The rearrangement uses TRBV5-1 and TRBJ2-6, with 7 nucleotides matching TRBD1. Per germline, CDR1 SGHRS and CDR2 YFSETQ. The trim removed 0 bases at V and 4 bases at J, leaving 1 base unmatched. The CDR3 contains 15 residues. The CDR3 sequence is CASSLEGAGANVLTF. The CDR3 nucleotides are TGCGCCAGCAGCTTGGAGGGGGCCGGGGCCAACGTCCTGACTTTC.

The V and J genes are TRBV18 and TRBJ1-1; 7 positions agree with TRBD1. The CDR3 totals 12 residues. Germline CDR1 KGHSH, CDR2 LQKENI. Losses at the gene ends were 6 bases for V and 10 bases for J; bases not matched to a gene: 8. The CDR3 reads CASSGQAPAAFF. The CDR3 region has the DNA TGTGCCAGCTCCGGACAGGCCCCGGCAGCTTTCTTT.

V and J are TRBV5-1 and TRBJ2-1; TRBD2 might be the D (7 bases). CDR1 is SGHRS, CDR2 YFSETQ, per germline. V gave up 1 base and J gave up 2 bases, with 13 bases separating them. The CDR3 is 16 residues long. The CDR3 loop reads CASSLSGGATYNEQFF. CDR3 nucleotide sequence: TGCGCCAGCAGCTTGTCTGGGGGGGCGACCTACAATGAGCAGTTCTTC.

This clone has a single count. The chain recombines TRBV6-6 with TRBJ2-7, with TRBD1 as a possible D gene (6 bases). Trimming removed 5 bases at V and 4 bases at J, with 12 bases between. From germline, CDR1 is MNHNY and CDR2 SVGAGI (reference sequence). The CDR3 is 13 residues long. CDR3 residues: CASSRDTVYEQYF. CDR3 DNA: TGTGCCAGCAGTCGGGACACGGTATACGAGCAGTACTTC.

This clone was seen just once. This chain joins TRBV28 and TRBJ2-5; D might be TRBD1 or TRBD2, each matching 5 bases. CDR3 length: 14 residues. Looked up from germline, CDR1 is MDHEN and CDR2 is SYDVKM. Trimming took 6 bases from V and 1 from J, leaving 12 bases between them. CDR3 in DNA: TGTGCCAGCAGCTATGGTGGGGGCCAAGAGACCCAGTACTTC. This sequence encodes CASSYGGGQETQYF.

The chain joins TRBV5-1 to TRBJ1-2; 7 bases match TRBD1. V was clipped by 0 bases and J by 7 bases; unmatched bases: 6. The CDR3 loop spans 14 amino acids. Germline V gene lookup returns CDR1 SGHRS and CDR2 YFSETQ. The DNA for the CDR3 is TGCGCCAGCAGCTTGGCCGGGGACAGCGCTGGCTACACCTTC. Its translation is CASSLAGDSAGYTF.

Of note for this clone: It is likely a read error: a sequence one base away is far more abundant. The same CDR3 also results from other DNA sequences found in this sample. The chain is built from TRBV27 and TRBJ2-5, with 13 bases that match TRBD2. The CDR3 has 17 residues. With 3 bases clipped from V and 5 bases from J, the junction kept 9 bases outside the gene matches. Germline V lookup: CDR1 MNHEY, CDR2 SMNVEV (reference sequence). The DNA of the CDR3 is TGTGCCAGCAGTTTGAGCAGACTAGCGGGAGGTGGGGAGACCCAGTACTTC. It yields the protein CASSLSRLAGGGETQYF.

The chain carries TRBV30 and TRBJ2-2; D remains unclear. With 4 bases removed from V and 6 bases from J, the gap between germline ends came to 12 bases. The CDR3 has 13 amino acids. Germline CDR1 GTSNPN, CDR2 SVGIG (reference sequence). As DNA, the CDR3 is TGTGCCTGGACGTCGACTGCGGCCGGGGAGCTGTTTTTT. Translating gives CAWTSTAAGELFF.

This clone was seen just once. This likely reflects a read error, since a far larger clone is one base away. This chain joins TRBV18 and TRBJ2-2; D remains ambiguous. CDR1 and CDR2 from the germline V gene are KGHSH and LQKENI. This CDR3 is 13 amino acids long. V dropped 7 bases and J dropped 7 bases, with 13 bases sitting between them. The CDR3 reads CASLPNPGGELFF. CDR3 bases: TGTGCCAGCTTACCCAACCCAGGCGGGGAGCTGTTTTTT.

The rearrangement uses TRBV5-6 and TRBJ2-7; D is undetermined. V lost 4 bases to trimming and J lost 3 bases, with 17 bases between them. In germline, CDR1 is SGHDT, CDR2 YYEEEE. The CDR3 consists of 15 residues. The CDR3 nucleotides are TGTGCCAGCAGCCAAGGATTGCGGTCAGTCTACGAGCAGTACTTC. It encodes CASSQGLRSVYEQYF.

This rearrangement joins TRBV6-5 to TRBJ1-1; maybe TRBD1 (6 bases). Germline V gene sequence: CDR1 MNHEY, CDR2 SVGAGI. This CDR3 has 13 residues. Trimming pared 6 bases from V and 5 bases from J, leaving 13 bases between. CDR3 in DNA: TGTGCCAGCAGGTACAGGGCGGAGACTGAAGCTTTCTTT. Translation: CASRYRAETEAFF.

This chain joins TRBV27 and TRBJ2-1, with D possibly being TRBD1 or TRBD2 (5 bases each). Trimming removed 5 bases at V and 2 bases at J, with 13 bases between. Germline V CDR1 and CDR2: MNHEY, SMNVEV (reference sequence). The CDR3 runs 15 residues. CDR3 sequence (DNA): TGTGCCAGCAGTCCCACAGGAGGCCCCTACAATGAGCAGTTCTTC. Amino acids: CASSPTGGPYNEQFF.

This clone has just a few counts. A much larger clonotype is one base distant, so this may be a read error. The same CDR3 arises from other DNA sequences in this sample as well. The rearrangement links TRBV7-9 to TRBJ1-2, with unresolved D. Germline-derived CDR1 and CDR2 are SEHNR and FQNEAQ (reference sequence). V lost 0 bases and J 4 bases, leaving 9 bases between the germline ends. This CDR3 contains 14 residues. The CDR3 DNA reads TGTGCCAGCAGCTTAGCAGGGAGCGTCTATGGCTACACCTTC. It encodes CASSLAGSVYGYTF.

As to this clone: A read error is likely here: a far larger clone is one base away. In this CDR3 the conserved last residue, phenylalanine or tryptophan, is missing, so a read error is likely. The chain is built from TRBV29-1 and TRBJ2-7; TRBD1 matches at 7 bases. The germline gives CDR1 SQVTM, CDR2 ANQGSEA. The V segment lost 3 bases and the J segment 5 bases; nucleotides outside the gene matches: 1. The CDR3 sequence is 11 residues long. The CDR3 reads CSVETGHEQYL. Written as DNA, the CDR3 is TGCAGCGTTGAGACAGGGCACGAGCAGTACCTC.

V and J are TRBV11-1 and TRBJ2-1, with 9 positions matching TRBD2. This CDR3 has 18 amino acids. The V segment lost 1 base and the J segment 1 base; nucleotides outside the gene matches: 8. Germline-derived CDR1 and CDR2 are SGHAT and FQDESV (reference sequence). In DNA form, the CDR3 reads TGTGCCAGCAGCTTAGGGGGATTTAGCGGGAGATCCTACAATGAGCAGTTCTTC. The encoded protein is CASSLGGFSGRSYNEQFF.

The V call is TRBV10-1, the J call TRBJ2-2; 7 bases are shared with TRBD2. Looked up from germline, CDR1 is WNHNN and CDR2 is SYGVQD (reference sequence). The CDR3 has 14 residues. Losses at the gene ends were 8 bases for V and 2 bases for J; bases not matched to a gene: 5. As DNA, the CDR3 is TGCGCCAGCCAGCTAGCGGCTAACACCGGGGAGCTGTTTTTT. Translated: CASQLAANTGELFF.

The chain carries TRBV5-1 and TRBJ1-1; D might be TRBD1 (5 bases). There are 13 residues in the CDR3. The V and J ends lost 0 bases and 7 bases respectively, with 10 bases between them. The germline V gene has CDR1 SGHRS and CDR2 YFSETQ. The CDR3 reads CASSLGGDREAFF. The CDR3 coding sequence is TGCGCCAGCAGCTTGGGTGGGGACCGTGAAGCTTTCTTT.

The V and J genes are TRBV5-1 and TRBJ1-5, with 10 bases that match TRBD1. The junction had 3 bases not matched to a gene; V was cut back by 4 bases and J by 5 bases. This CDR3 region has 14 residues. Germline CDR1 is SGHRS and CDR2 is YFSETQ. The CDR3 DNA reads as TGCGCCAGCAGCGGCGGGACAGGGGATCAGCCCCAGCATTTT. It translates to CASSGGTGDQPQHF.

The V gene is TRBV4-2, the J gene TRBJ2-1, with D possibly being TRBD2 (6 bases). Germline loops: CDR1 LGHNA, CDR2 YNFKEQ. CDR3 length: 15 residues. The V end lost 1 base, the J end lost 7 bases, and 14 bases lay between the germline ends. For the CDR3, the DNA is TGTGCCAGCAGCCAAGTCAGGCAGGCGGGAAATGAGCAGTTCTTC. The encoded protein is CASSQVRQAGNEQFF.

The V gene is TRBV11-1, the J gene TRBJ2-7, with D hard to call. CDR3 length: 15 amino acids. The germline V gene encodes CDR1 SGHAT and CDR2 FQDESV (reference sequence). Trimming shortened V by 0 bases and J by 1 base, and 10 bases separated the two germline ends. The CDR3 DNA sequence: TGTGCCAGCAGCTTAGCAGGTGGTCTATCCTACGAGCAGTACTTC. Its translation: CASSLAGGLSYEQYF. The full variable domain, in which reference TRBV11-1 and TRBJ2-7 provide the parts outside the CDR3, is EAEVAQSPRYKITEKSQAVAFWCDPISGHATLYWYRQILGQGPELLVQFQDESVVDDSQLPKDRFSAERLKGVDSTLKIQPAELGDSAMYLCASSLAGGLSYEQYFGPGTRLTVT.

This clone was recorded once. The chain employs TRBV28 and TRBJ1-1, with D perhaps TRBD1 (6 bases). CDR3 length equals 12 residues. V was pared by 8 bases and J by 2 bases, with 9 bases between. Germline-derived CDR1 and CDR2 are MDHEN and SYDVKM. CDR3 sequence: CASEGGNTEAFF. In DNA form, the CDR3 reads TGTGCCAGCGAGGGGGGAAACACTGAAGCTTTCTTT. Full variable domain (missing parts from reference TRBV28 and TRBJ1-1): DVKVTQSSRYLVKRTGEKVFLECVQDMDHENMFWYRQDPGLGLRLIYFSYDVKMKEKGDIPEGYSVSREKKERFSLILESASTNQTSMYLCASEGGNTEAFFGQGTRLTVV.

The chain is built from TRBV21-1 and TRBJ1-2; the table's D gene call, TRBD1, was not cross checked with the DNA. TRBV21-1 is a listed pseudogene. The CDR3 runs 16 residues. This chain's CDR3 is CASSKTWAETNYGYTF. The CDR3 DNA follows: TGTGCCAGCAGCAAAACATGGGCAGAAACAAACTATGGCTACACCTTC.

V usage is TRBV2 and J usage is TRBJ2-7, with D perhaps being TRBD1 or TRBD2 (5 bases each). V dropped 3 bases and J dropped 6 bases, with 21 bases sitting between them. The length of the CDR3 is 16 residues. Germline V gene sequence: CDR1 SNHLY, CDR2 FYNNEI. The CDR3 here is CASSEGLRWSGGEQYF. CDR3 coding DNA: TGTGCCAGCAGTGAGGGGCTTAGGTGGAGCGGAGGCGAGCAGTACTTC.

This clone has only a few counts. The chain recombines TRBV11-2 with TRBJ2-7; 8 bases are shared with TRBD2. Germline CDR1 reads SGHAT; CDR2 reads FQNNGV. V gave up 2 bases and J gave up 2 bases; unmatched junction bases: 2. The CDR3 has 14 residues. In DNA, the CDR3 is TGTGCCAGCAGCTTATCGGGACTAGCCTACGAGCAGTACTTC. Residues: CASSLSGLAYEQYF.

The CDR3 here is CASSKGLAGGSKNIQYF. DNA for the CDR3: TGTGCCAGCAGTAAAGGACTAGCGGGAGGGTCCAAAAACATTCAGTACTTC. The chain has TRBV6-4 and TRBJ2-4, with TRBD2 matching over 15 bases. V dropped 5 bases and J dropped 2; count of bases not matched to a gene: 4. Germline V gene lookup returns CDR1 MRHNA and CDR2 SNTAGT. The CDR3 loop spans 17 amino acids.

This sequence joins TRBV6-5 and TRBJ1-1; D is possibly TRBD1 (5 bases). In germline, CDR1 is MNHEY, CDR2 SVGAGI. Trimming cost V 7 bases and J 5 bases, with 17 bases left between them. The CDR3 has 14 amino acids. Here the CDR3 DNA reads TGTGCCAGCAATACAGGACATATAGGTACTGAAGCTTTCTTT. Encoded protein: CASNTGHIGTEAFF.